The entry below gives a single TCR beta chain sequence along with its context. This sample is drawn from a study of blood T cell repertoires in COVID-19. Study-level background: Samples representing acute and convalescent COVID-19 were sourced from the United States, Italy and Spain.

This CDR3 spans 13 amino acids. CDR1 is MGHDK, CDR2 SYGVNS, per germline. V gave up 4 bases and J gave up 3 bases, with 7 bases separating them. In the source study's methods: Estimates of nucleated cell counts were drawn from the amplification of reference gene primers. This table comes from immunoSEQ multiplex PCR, and its TCRdb copy is limited to in-frame clones, with some not included. D and trimming were read from the DNA, whereas the V and J calls and clone size are those reported in that table. Of about 210,000 clones listed, just under 85% are singletons. Sequenced material: peripheral blood. This rearrangement joins TRBV25-1 to TRBJ1-5, with D possibly TRBD1 on 6 matching bases. The clonotype originates from a woman aged 50 to 60 with active or convalescent COVID-19. This CDR3 reads CASSGDTNQPQHF. CDR3 DNA sequence: TGTGCCAGCAGTGGGGACACCAATCAGCCCCAGCATTTT.